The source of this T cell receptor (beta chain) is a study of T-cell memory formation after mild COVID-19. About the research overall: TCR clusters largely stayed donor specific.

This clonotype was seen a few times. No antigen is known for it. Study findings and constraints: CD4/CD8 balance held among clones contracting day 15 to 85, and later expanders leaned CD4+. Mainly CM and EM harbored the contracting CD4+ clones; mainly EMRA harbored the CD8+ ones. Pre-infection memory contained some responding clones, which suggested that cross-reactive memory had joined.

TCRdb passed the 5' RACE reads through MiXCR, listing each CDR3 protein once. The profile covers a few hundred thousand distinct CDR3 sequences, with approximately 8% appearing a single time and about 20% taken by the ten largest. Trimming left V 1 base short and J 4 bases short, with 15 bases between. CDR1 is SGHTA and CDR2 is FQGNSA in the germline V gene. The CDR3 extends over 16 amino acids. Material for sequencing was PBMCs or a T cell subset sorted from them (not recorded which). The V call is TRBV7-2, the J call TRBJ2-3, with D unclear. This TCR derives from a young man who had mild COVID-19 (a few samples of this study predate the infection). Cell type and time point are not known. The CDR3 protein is CASSLGASVRADTQYF. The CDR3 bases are TGTGCCAGCAGCTTAGGGGCCAGCGTCCGAGCAGATACGCAGTATTTT. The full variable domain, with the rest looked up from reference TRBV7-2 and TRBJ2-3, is GAGVSQSPSNKVTEKGKDVELRCDPISGHTALYWYRQSLGQGLEFLIYFQGNSAPDKSGLPSDRFSAERTGGSVSTLTIQRTQQEDSAVYLCASSLGASVRADTQYFGPGTRLTVL.